The rows below give T cell receptor beta chains drawn from one sample of a study of T cells in Graves' hyperthyroidism and ophthalmopathy. One entry per CDR3 protein results from TCRdb running MiXCR on the multiplex PCR reads. The table records more than 150,000 distinct CDR3 sequences, over 15% of them present only once. The specimen sequenced was blood. These receptors all come from a woman in her fifties or sixties with Graves' hyperthyroidism. Each CDR3 is given with its conserved first and last residue. The D gene is left open where the match is weak. The size entry is marked missing in some rows and otherwise reads once, few, many or a size class.

CDR3aa	CDR3nt	v_gene	len	abundance	j_gene	d_gene
CASSRFRTDTQYF	TGCGCCAGCAGTAGGTTCAGAACAGATACGCAGTATTTT	TRBV10-1	13	many	TRBJ2-3	NA
CSAEGSDDYNEQFF	TGCAGTGCTGAAGGTAGCGACGACTACAATGAGCAGTTCTTC	TRBV20-1	14	few	TRBJ2-1	NA
CASSLVLNEKLFF	TGTGCCAGCAGCTTAGTTTTGAATGAAAAACTGTTTTTT	TRBV7-8	13	NA	TRBJ1-4	NA
CASSLEVWAVGEQYF	TGCGCCAGCAGCTTGGAGGTGTGGGCCGTGGGGGAGCAGTACTTC	TRBV5-1	15	NA	TRBJ2-7	NA
CASSLTGTGRVQYF	TGTGCCAGCAGTTTAACTGGGACAGGGCGGGTTCAGTACTTC	TRBV12-3/TRBV12-4	14	once	TRBJ2-4	TRBD1
CASSRGNTIYF	TGCGCCAGCAGCCGGGGAAACACCATATATTTT	TRBV5-1	11	many	TRBJ1-3	NA
CASRILGPRPLHF	TGTGCCAGCAGAATCCTCGGGCCAAGACCCCTCCACTTT	TRBV6-1	13	many	TRBJ1-6	NA
CASSLYGQGTEAFF	TGTGCCAGCAGCTTATATGGACAGGGCACTGAAGCTTTCTTT	TRBV11-2	14	many	TRBJ1-1	TRBD1
CASSQDRTGELFF	TGTGCCAGCAGCCAAGATCGGACCGGGGAGCTGTTTTTT	TRBV14	13	many	TRBJ2-2	NA
CASSLRDRGLNTGELFF	TGTGCCAGCAGCCTACGGGACAGGGGGTTGAACACCGGGGAGCTGTTTTTT	TRBV7-6	17	NA	TRBJ2-2	TRBD1